This TCR beta chain is from a study of blood T cells in healthy people across ages. Findings and limits, study-wide: A conclusive naive versus antigen-experienced comparison was prevented by the unsorted PBMCs.

The table lists this clonotype with many counts. What it binds is unknown. A sample-barcoded 5' primer and a J-beta primer mix were used in a second PCR of about 7 to 12 cycles. CDR3-containing paired-end reads numbered at least 2.5 million in each sample. TCRdb itself ran the 5' RACE reads through MiXCR, one entry per CDR3 protein. Of 1.5 million to 2 million distinct CDR3 sequences in the sample, approximately 30% are singletons; the top ten hold 7% to 9%. This CDR3 comprises 16 residues. From germline, CDR1 is SGDLS and CDR2 YYNGEE. The V and J ends lost 4 bases and 3 bases, in that order; junction bases with no gene match: 10.

The sequencing sample was made of blood. The chain links TRBV9 to TRBJ2-7; 10 bases fit TRBD1. The TCR was taken from a woman aged 25 to 45 in good health. The CDR3 coding sequence is TGTGCCAGCAGCCCCAGGCCGGGACAGGGGAACTACGAGCAGTACTTC. This sequence encodes CASSPRPGQGNYEQYF.